This is a list of T cell receptor beta chains from one sample in a study of human T cells and chemical hapten exposure. TCRdb independently ran MiXCR on the RACE reads; one entry per CDR3 protein. The sample holds 300,000 to 450,000 distinct CDR3 sequences; around 5.5% are singletons and the top ten take 2.6%. This specimen consisted of whole blood, obtained in connection with sensitization to the hapten diphenylcyclopropenone (DPC). The receptors stem from a woman aged 45-60 years with alopecia areata. Some clones in this sample may be carry-over from other donors' samples. CDR3s include the opening cysteine and the closing phenylalanine or tryptophan. D genes are given only for firm matches. Size is omitted from some rows. Given values are once, few, many or a class for expanded clones.

DNA: TGCGCCAGCAGCCTCTCCTGGGGAGGCCGCGCGGAGACCCAGTACTTC
CDR3: CASSLSWGGRAETQYF
size: many
V: TRBV4-1
D: .
J: TRBJ2-5

DNA: TGTGCCAGCAGCCCCCAGGGGGGCGAGCAGTACTTC
CDR3: CASSPQGGEQYF
size: many
V: TRBV6-2/TRBV6-3
D: .
J: TRBJ2-7

DNA: TGTGCCAGCAGCTTAGTACAGCCAGGTGGGCACCTTCCAGATACGCAGTATTTT
CDR3: CASSLVQPGGHLPDTQYF
size: many
V: TRBV11-2
D: .
J: TRBJ2-3

DNA: TGCAGCGTTGACGATCCGGCACGTCAAAACACTGAAGCTTTCTTT
CDR3: CSVDDPARQNTEAFF
size: few
V: TRBV29-1
D: .
J: TRBJ1-1

DNA: TGTGCCAGCAGCTTAACCTCTAGTACTGAGCAGTTCTTC
CDR3: CASSLTSSTEQFF
size: few
V: TRBV7-3
D: .
J: TRBJ2-1

DNA: TGTGCCAGCAGTGAAACCGTAGCGGGGGGAGCTAGCCAATCACCCCTCCACTTT
CDR3: CASSETVAGGASQSPLHF
size: many
V: TRBV6-1
D: .
J: TRBJ1-6

DNA: TGTGCCAGCAGCTTGGAGCTGGACTATGGCTACACCTTC
CDR3: CASSLELDYGYTF
size: many
V: TRBV11-2
D: .
J: TRBJ1-2

DNA: TGTGCCAGCAGCCCGACCGGGGTAGCAGATACGCAGTATTTT
CDR3: CASSPTGVADTQYF
size: many
V: TRBV11-3
D: .
J: TRBJ2-3

DNA: TGTGCCAGCAGCGTAGAAGGGACAGCTCTCTATGGCTACACCTTC
CDR3: CASSVEGTALYGYTF
size: many
V: TRBV9
D: TRBD1
J: TRBJ1-2

DNA: TGTGCCACCAGCAGAGTTGGGGGAGGGGACGAGCAGTACTTC
CDR3: CATSRVGGGDEQYF
size: .
V: TRBV15
D: TRBD2
J: TRBJ2-7

DNA: TGCAGTGCCACGGGCCCGGGTAACAATCAGCCCCAGCATTTT
CDR3: CSATGPGNNQPQHF
size: few
V: TRBV20-1
D: .
J: TRBJ1-5

DNA: TGCAGCGTTACTGGGAACTCCTACAATGAGCAGTTCTTC
CDR3: CSVTGNSYNEQFF
size: many
V: TRBV29-1
D: .
J: TRBJ2-1